A single TCR beta chain is shown here with its context. Its antigen is not identified. Assay used: immunoSEQ multiplex PCR; TCRdb lists only in-frame clones, some missing. The table records around 6,200 clones, roughly 86% of them present only once. The time point denotes: cycle 4 day 1 (C4D1), after less than seven weeks of nivolumab. Autologous stem cell transplantation was followed by relapse in every patient, and brentuximab vedotin exposure varied. With magnetic negative selection, CD4+ T cells were purified from PBMCs that had been thawed. This sample was included in a study of PD-1 blockade in classical Hodgkin lymphoma. Study results and limitations: When nivolumab was started under 1 year after ASCT, patients were excluded. Reasons behind the repertoire differences stay unclear, perhaps disease activity or earlier therapy. CD4+ TCR diversity, unlike CD8+, rose significantly by C4D1.

This receptor was obtained from a human donor with classical Hodgkin lymphoma. The sequencing here drew on CD4+ T cells from blood, taken before the fourth cycle of nivolumab.

The CDR3 nucleotides read TGTGCCACCAACCCCGGGGCGGGCTACAACTTTGGGGGATACAATGAGCAGTTCTTC. Translated, it gives CATNPGAGYNFGGYNEQFF. This chain uses TRBV15 with TRBJ2-1; D is possibly TRBD1 or TRBD2 (5 bases each). From germline, CDR1 is LNHNV and CDR2 YYDKDF (reference sequence). The CDR3 contains 19 residues. V was cut by 7 bases and J by 4 bases, with 29 bases left in between.